The clone carrying this TCR beta chain appeared a few times. Its antigen is still unknown. The data belong to a study of post-analysis software for immune sequencing data. Findings and caveats of the study: Five TRBV segments appeared more often in patients than in controls, and TRBV5-6, TRBV5-1 and TRBV20-1 were among these.

Every TCR beta cDNA library bore unique molecular identifiers. TCRdb ran MiXCR on the PCR reads and lists one entry per CDR3 protein. The data contain about half a million distinct CDR3 sequences, approximately 31% of them seen just once; the ten biggest clones take up around 6.1%. V dropped 4 bases and J dropped 4 bases, with 11 bases sitting between them. CDR3 length: 13 residues. Germline values: CDR1 SGHRS, CDR2 YFSETQ. The specimen sequenced was blood. J is TRBJ1-1 and V is TRBV5-1; D not certain. The source is a girl between 2 and 17 years old with multiple sclerosis. The CDR3 loop is CASSRGPGTEAFF. DNA for the CDR3: TGCGCCAGCAGCAGAGGGCCGGGCACTGAAGCTTTCTTT.